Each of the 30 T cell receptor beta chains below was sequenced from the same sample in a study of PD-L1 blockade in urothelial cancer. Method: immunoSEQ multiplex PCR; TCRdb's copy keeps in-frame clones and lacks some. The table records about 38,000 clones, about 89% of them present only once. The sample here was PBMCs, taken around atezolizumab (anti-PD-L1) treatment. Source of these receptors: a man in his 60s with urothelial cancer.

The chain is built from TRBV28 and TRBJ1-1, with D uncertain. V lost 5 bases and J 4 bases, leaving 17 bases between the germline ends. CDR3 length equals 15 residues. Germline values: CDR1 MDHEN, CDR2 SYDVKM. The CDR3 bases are TGTGCCAGCAGTCTTCATACCGGGTCGAGCACTGAAGCTTTCTTT. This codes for CASSLHTGSSTEAFF. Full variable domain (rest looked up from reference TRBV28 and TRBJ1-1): DVKVTQSSRYLVKRTGEKVFLECVQDMDHENMFWYRQDPGLGLRLIYFSYDVKMKEKGDIPEGYSVSREKKERFSLILESASTNQTSMYLCASSLHTGSSTEAFFGQGTRLTVV.

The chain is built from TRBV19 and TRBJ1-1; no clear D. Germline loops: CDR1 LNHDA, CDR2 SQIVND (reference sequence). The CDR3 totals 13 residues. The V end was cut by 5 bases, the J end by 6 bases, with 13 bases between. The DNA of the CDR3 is TGTGCCAGTAGTGCCGCGAGGGCGGCTGAAGCTTTCTTT. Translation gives CASSAARAAEAFF. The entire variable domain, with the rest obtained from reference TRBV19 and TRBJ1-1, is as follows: DGGITQSPKYLFRKEGQNVTLSCEQNLNHDAMYWYRQDPGQGLRLIYYSQIVNDFQKGDIAEGYSVSREKKESFPLTVTSAQKNPTAFYLCASSAARAAEAFFGQGTRLTVV.

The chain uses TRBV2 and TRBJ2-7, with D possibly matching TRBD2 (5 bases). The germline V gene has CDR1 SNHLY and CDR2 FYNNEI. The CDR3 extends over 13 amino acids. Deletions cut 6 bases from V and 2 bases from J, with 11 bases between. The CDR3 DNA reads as TGTGCCAGCAGCCCCGCGGGCGCCTACGAGCAGTACTTC. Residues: CASSPAGAYEQYF.

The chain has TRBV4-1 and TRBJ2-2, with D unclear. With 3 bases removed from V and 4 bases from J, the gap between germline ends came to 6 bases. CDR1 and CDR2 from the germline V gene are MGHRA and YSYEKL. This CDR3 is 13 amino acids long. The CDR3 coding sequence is TGCGCCAGCAGCCAGACTTTCACCGGGGAGCTGTTTTTT. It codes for CASSQTFTGELFF.

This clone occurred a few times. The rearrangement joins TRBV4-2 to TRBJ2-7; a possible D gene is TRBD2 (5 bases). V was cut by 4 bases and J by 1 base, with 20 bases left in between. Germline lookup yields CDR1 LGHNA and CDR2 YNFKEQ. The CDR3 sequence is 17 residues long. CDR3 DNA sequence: TGTGCCAGCAGCCCCGCCATTGTCGGGGATCTATCCTACGAGCAGTACTTC. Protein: CASSPAIVGDLSYEQYF.

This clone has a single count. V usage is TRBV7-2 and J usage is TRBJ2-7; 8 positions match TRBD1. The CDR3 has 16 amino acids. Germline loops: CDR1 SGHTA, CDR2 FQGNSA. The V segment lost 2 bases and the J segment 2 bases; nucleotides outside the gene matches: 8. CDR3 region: CASSLRPDRVTYEQYF. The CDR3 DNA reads TGTGCCAGCAGCTTACGTCCGGACAGGGTCACCTACGAGCAGTACTTC. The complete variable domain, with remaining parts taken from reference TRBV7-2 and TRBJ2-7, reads GAGVSQSPSNKVTEKGKDVELRCDPISGHTALYWYRQSLGQGLEFLIYFQGNSAPDKSGLPSDRFSAERTGGSVSTLTIQRTQQEDSAVYLCASSLRPDRVTYEQYFGPGTRLTVT.

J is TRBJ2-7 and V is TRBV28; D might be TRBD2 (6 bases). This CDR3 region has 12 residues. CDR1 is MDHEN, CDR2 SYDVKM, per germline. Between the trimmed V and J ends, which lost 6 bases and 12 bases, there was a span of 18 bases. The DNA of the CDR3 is TGTGCCAGCAGCCCGGGCAGAAACGGGGGGTACTTC. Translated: CASSPGRNGGYF.

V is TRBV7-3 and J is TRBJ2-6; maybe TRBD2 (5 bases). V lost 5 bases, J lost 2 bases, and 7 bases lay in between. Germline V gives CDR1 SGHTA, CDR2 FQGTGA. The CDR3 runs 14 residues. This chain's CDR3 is CASSEGTGANVLTF. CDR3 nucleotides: TGTGCCAGCAGCGAGGGAACTGGGGCCAACGTCCTGACTTTC.

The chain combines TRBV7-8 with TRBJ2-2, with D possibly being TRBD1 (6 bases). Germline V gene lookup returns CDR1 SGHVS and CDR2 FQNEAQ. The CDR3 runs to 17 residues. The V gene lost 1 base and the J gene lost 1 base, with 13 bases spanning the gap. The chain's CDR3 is CASSLGSGALNTGELFF. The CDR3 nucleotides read TGTGCCAGCAGCTTAGGATCAGGGGCCCTGAACACCGGGGAGCTGTTTTTT. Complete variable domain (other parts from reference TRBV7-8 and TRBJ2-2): GAGVSQSPRYKVAKRGQDVALRCDPISGHVSLFWYQQALGQGPEFLTYFQNEAQLDKSGLPSDRFFAERPEGSVSTLKIQRTQQEDSAVYLCASSLGSGALNTGELFFGEGSRLTVL.

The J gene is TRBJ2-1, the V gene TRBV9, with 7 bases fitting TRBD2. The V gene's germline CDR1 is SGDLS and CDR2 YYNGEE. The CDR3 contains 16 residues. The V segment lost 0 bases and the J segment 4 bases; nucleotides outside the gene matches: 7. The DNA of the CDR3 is TGTGCCAGCAGCGTAGGGGAGGGAGGGGAATACAATGAGCAGTTCTTC. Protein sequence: CASSVGEGGEYNEQFF.

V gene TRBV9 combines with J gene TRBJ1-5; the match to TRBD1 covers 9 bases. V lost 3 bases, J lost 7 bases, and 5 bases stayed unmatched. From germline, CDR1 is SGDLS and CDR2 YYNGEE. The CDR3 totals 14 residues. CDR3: CASSEQGAGQPQHF. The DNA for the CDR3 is TGTGCCAGCAGCGAACAGGGGGCGGGACAGCCCCAGCATTTT.

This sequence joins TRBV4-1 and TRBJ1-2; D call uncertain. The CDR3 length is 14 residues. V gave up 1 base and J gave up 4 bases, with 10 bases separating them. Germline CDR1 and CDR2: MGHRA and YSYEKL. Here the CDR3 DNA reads TGCGCCAGCAGCCAAGCTGGTCAGGTCTATGGCTACACCTTC. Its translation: CASSQAGQVYGYTF.

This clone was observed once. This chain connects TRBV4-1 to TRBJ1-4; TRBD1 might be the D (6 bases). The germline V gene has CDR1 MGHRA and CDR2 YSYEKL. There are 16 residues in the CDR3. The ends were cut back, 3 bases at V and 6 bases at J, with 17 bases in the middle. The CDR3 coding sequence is TGCGCCAGCAGCCAGCGGGCGGGGAGGGGGGATGAAAAACTGTTTTTT. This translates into CASSQRAGRGDEKLFF.

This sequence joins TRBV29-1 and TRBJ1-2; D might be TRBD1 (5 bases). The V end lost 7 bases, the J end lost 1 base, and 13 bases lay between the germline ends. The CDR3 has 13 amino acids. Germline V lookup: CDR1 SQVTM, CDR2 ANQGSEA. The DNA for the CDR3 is TGCAGCGGGGGCATAGGCCTTAACTATGGCTACACCTTC. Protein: CSGGIGLNYGYTF.

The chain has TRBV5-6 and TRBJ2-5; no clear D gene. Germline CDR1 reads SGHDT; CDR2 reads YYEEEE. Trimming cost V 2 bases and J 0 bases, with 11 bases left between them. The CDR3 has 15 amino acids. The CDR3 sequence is CASSLVGLDQETQYF. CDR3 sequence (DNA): TGTGCCAGCAGCTTAGTTGGCCTAGACCAAGAGACCCAGTACTTC.

CDR3 loop: CASSLSLEAFF. In nucleotides, the CDR3 is TGTGCCAGCAGTCTTAGTCTTGAAGCTTTCTTT. This chain uses TRBV7-9 with TRBJ1-1; unclear D gene. Germline CDR1 SEHNR, CDR2 FQNEAQ (reference sequence). The CDR3 length is 11 residues. The ends were cut back, 6 bases at V and 7 bases at J, with 9 bases in the middle. The full variable domain, with the rest looked up from reference TRBV7-9 and TRBJ1-1, is DTGVSQNPRHKITKRGQNVTFRCDPISEHNRLYWYRQTLGQGPEFLTYFQNEAQLEKSRLLSDRFSAERPKGSFSTLEIQRTEQGDSAMYLCASSLSLEAFFGQGTRLTVV.

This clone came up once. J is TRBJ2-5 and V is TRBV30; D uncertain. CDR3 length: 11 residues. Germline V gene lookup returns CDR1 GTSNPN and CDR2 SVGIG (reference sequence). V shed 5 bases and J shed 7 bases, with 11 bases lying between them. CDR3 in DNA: TGTGCCTGGGGCCCTCGTTGGACCCAGTACTTC. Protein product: CAWGPRWTQYF.

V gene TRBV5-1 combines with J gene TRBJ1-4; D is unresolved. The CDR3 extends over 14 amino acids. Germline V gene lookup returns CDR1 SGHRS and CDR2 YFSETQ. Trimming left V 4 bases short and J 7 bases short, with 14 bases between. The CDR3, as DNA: TGCGCCAGCAGCCCGGCTCCGACGGGTGAAAAACTGTTTTTT. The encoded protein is CASSPAPTGEKLFF.

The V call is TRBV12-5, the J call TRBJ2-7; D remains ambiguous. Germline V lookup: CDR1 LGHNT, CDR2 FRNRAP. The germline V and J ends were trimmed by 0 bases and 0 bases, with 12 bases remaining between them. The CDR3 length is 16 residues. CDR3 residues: CASGLVRNSFSYEQYF. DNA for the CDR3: TGTGCTAGTGGTTTGGTACGAAATAGCTTCTCCTACGAGCAGTACTTC.

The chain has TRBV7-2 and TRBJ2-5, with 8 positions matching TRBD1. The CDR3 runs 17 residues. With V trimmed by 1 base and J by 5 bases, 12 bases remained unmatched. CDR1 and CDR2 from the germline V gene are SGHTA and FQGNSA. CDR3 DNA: TGTGCCAGCAGCTTAGGTTGGCGGACAGGGTACAGGGAGACCCAGTACTTC. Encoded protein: CASSLGWRTGYRETQYF.

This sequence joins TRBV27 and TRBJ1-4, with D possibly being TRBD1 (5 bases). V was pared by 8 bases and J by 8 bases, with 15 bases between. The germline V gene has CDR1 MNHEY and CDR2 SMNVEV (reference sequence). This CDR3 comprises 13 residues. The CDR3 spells CASSGGGEEKLFF. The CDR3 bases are TGTGCCAGCTCGGGGGGGGGTGAGGAAAAACTGTTTTTT. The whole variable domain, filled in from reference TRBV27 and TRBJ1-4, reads EAQVTQNPRYLITVTGKKLTVTCSQNMNHEYMSWYRQDPGLGLRQIYYSMNVEVTDKGDVPEGYKVSRKEKRNFPLILESPSPNQTSLYFCASSGGGEEKLFFGSGTQLSVL.

In DNA form, the CDR3 reads TGTGCCAGCAGGCCAGGGTTTGGCACAGATACGCAGTATTTT. Amino acid sequence: CASRPGFGTDTQYF. The V and J genes are TRBV7-3 and TRBJ2-3, with D perhaps TRBD1 (5 bases). Looked up from germline, CDR1 is SGHTA and CDR2 is FQGTGA. Trimming removed 6 bases from V and 1 base from J, with 11 bases in between. This CDR3 has 14 amino acids.

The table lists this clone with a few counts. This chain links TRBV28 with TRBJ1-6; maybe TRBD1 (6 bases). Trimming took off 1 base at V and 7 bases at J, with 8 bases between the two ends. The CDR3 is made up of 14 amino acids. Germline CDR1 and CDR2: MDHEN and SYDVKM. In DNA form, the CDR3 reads TGTGCCAGCAGTTTATCCGGACAGAATTCACCCCTCCACTTT. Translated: CASSLSGQNSPLHF.

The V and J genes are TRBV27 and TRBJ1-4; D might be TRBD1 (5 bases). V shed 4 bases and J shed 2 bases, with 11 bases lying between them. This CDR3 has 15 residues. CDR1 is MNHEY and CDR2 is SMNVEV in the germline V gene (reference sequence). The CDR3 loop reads CASSSQQATNEKLFF. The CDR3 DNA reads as TGTGCCAGCAGTTCTCAACAGGCTACTAATGAAAAACTGTTTTTT.

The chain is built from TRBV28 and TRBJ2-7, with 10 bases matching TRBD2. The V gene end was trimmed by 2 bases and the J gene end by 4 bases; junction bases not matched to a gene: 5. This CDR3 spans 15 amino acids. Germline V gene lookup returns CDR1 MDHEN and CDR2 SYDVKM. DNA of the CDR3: TGTGCCAGCAGTTTACGTCTAGCGGGAGTATACGAGCAGTACTTC. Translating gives CASSLRLAGVYEQYF. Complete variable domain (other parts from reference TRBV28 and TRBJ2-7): DVKVTQSSRYLVKRTGEKVFLECVQDMDHENMFWYRQDPGLGLRLIYFSYDVKMKEKGDIPEGYSVSREKKERFSLILESASTNQTSMYLCASSLRLAGVYEQYFGPGTRLTVT.

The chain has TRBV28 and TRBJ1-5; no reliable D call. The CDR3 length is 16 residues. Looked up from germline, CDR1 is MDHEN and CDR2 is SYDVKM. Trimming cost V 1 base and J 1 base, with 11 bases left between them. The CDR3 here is CASSLFVRISNQPQHF. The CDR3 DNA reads TGTGCCAGCAGTTTATTCGTCAGGATAAGCAATCAGCCCCAGCATTTT. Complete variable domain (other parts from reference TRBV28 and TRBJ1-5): DVKVTQSSRYLVKRTGEKVFLECVQDMDHENMFWYRQDPGLGLRLIYFSYDVKMKEKGDIPEGYSVSREKKERFSLILESASTNQTSMYLCASSLFVRISNQPQHFGDGTRLSIL.

This chain's CDR3 is CATSGGDGSYEQYF. CDR3 sequence (DNA): TGTGCCACCAGCGGGGGGGACGGCTCCTACGAGCAGTACTTC. The chain links TRBV15 to TRBJ2-7; 7 bases line up with TRBD2. The CDR3 has 14 residues. The J segment lost 0 bases and the V segment lost 5 bases, leaving 4 bases of the junction unmatched. The V gene's germline CDR1 is LNHNV and CDR2 YYDKDF (reference sequence). Full variable domain (missing parts from reference TRBV15 and TRBJ2-7): DAMVIQNPRYQVTQFGKPVTLSCSQTLNHNVMYWYQQKSSQAPKLLFHYYDKDFNNEADTPDNFQSRRPNTSFCFLDIRSPGLGDTAMYLCATSGGDGSYEQYFGPGTRLTVT.

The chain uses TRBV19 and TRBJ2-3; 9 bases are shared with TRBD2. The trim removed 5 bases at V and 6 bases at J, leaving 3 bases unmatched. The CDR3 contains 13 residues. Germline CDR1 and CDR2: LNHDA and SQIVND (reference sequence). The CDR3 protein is CASSGSGGDTQYF. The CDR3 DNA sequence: TGTGCCAGTAGTGGTAGCGGGGGTGATACGCAGTATTTT.

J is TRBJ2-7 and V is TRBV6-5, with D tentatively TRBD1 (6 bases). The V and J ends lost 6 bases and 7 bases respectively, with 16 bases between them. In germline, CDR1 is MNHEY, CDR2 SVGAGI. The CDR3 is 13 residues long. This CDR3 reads CASSLQGKGEQYF. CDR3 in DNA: TGTGCCAGCAGCCTACAGGGTAAAGGTGAGCAGTACTTC.

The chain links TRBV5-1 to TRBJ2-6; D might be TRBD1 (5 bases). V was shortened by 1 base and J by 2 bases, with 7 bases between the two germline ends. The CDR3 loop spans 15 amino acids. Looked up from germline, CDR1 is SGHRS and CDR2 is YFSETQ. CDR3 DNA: TGCGCCAGCAGCTTGCGACAGCCTGGGGCCAACGTCCTGACTTTC. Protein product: CASSLRQPGANVLTF.